The T cell receptor beta chain under discussion was sequenced for a study of blood T cell repertoires in COVID-19. Study summary: Acute and convalescent COVID-19 samples came from the United States, Italy and Spain.

Libraries were prepared by immunoSEQ multiplex PCR; TCRdb keeps only in-frame clonotypes and omits some of them. Of over 120,000 clones listed, more than 80% were seen once; the top ten hold 4.5% to 5.5%. Germline trimming cut 1 base from V and 14 bases from J; bases unmatched to any gene: 4. The CDR3 is 11 residues long. The specimen was peripheral blood. This chain connects TRBV12-3 or TRBV12-4 to TRBJ1-1; TRBD1 agrees at 7 bases. This TCR was sampled from a human donor in a cohort sampled during active COVID-19. CDR3 in amino acids: CASSLGTGYFF. CDR3 nucleotides: TGTGCCAGCAGTTTAGGGACAGGATACTTCTTT.